This TCR beta chain appears in the sequencing data of a study of T-cell memory formation after mild COVID-19. This CDR3 is 12 amino acids long. The V end was cut by 7 bases, the J end by 7 bases, with 13 bases between. The 5'RACE method, run with constant-segment primers, produced TCR alpha and TCR beta cDNA libraries (carrying sample barcodes and UMIs). TCRdb fed the 5' RACE reads into MiXCR, producing one record per CDR3 protein. This table holds about 190,000 distinct CDR3 sequences, roughly 18% found once. Notes on the study in general: Contracting CD8+ clones were enriched in EMRA, CD4+ mainly in CM and EM. Some responding clones appeared in pre-infection memory, suggesting cross-reactive memory joined. Clones that got smaller from day 15 to 85 had even CD4/CD8, while clones growing later tipped toward CD4+.

As to this clonotype: Its matching antigen is unknown.

The chain recombines TRBV12-3 or TRBV12-4 with TRBJ2-5, with D perhaps being TRBD1 or TRBD2 (5 bases each). What was sequenced was PBMCs or a T cell subset sorted from them (not recorded which). This sequence originates from an adult woman who had mild COVID-19 (a few samples of this study predate the infection). Cell type and time point are not known. CDR3 nucleotide sequence: TGTGCCAGCACCCTAGGGACGGGGACCCAGTACTTC. This encodes CASTLGTGTQYF.